This record concerns one T cell receptor beta chain sequence. The antigen is undetermined. The junction had 11 bases not matched to a gene; V was cut back by 0 bases and J by 5 bases. This CDR3 spans 18 amino acids. Germline CDR1 is SGHRS and CDR2 is YFSETQ. This sample was taken from a study of blood T cells in healthy people across ages. Turning to the study itself: Through template switching, about one barcoded beta molecule was captured per two T cells, as measured in model experiments.

General study results and limits: Naive CD4+ cell counts and diversity both ran higher in long-lived than in aged donors. A strong correlation was seen between TCR beta diversity and naive T cell percentage.

For the second PCR, which ran for about 7 to 12 cycles, a sample-barcoded 5' primer and a J-beta primer mix were used. TCRdb re-analysed the 5' RACE reads in MiXCR, keeping a single row per CDR3 protein. The data contain around 690,000 distinct CDR3 sequences, around 54% of them singletons. There were at least 6 micrograms of total RNA extracted from every sample. This receptor was identified in a man in his 60s in good health. The sequenced sample was blood. This rearrangement joins TRBV5-1 to TRBJ2-1, with 10 bases identical to TRBD2. The CDR3 is CASSLAYSGGTGDNEQFF. In DNA form, the CDR3 reads TGCGCCAGCAGCTTGGCCTATAGCGGGGGGACGGGAGACAATGAGCAGTTCTTC.